One sample yielded the 3 T cell receptor beta chains listed below, sequenced in a study of OX40 agonist ivuxolimab in advanced cancers. Here immunoSEQ multiplex PCR was the method, and the copy in TCRdb shows in-frame clones only, minus some. The sample carries around 90,000 clones, more than 70% recorded once. The sequencing here drew on CD4+ or CD8+ T cells sorted from blood, taken in a trial of the OX40 agonist ivuxolimab. These receptors came from an adult with an advanced solid tumor such as melanoma, head and neck, liver or kidney cancer.

The chain recombines TRBV18 with TRBJ2-1; 10 bases agree with TRBD2. The CDR3 is made up of 20 amino acids. Looked up from germline, CDR1 is KGHSH and CDR2 is LQKENI. V was pared by 4 bases and J by 0 bases, with 15 bases of the junction left unmatched. This CDR3 is CASSLLPGLATRYSYNEQFF. CDR3 in DNA: TGTGCCAGCTCACTCTTACCGGGACTAGCGACCCGATACTCCTACAATGAGCAGTTCTTC.

The rearrangement joins TRBV12-5 to TRBJ1-3; 11 nucleotides line up with TRBD1. Germline-derived CDR1 and CDR2 are LGHNT and FRNRAP. The CDR3 spans 17 residues. V shed 5 bases, J shed 3 bases, and the junction held 9 bases outside the gene matches. DNA for the CDR3: TGTGCTAGTGGTCACCTCGGACAGGGGGCGGGTGGAAACACCATATATTTT. It specifies CASGHLGQGAGGNTIYF.

V gene TRBV18 combines with J gene TRBJ2-2, with D tentatively TRBD1 (6 bases). This CDR3 contains 14 residues. The V gene's germline CDR1 is KGHSH and CDR2 LQKENI. V was pared by 2 bases and J by 7 bases, with 11 bases between. CDR3 residues: CASSPAGTRGELFF. In DNA, the CDR3 is TGTGCCAGCTCACCAGCTGGGACACGCGGGGAGCTGTTTTTT.